The 5 T cell receptor beta chains in this list originate from one sample, sequenced in a study of OX40 agonist ivuxolimab in advanced cancers. Only in-frame clones appear in the TCRdb table, and some are missing; sequencing was by immunoSEQ multiplex PCR. The top ten hold roughly 10% of the sample, which has around 63,000 clones, 75% to 90% seen once. The starting material was CD4+ or CD8+ T cells sorted from blood, obtained in a trial of the OX40 agonist ivuxolimab. These receptors were obtained from an adult with an advanced solid tumor such as melanoma, head and neck, liver or kidney cancer.

CDR3 in amino acids: CASSIGQGGSFSDTGELFF. The CDR3 region has the DNA TGCGCCAGCAGCATCGGACAGGGTGGGTCCTTTTCGGACACCGGGGAGCTGTTTTTT. V is TRBV5-1 and J is TRBJ2-2; 8 bases fit TRBD1. Germline CDR1 and CDR2: SGHRS and YFSETQ. The CDR3 consists of 19 residues. V lost 4 bases and J lost 3; bases outside the gene matches: 17.

The chain has TRBV5-6 and TRBJ2-1, with D unresolved. This CDR3 contains 11 residues. V gave up 4 bases and J gave up 9 bases, with 8 bases separating them. Germline V CDR1 and CDR2: SGHDT, YYEEEE. The CDR3 loop is CASSLRSEQFF. CDR3 nucleotide sequence: TGTGCCAGCAGCCTTAGGAGTGAGCAGTTCTTC.

This chain connects TRBV6-8 to TRBJ1-3; 8 nucleotides match TRBD1. The V gene's germline CDR1 is MNHGY and CDR2 SAAAGT. The CDR3 consists of 15 residues. J was trimmed by 0 bases and V by 6 bases; bases with no gene match: 4. The CDR3: CASSLTGGSGNTIYF. CDR3 nucleotides: TGTGCCAGCAGCCTAACAGGGGGCTCTGGAAACACCATATATTTT.

The chain combines TRBV4-2 with TRBJ2-7, with 10 bases aligning to TRBD2. This CDR3 is built from 15 residues. J gave up 0 bases and V 3 bases, and 2 bases lay outside the gene matches. Germline V gene lookup returns CDR1 LGHNA and CDR2 YNFKEQ. This CDR3 is CASSHLAGDSYEQYF. Here the CDR3 DNA reads TGTGCCAGCAGCCACCTAGCGGGGGACTCCTACGAGCAGTACTTC.

The V gene is TRBV6-1, the J gene TRBJ1-4; D is undetermined. The CDR3 contains 16 residues. Trimming took 3 bases from V and 5 from J, leaving 16 bases between them. The germline V gene has CDR1 MNHNS and CDR2 SASEGT. As DNA, the CDR3 is TGTGCCAGCAGTGAGATTCCTATGGGTCTCAATGAAAAACTGTTTTTT. It codes for CASSEIPMGLNEKLFF.